This TCR beta chain stems from a study of T-cell memory formation after mild COVID-19. After removal of 7 bases from V and 2 bases from J, the junction contained 9 bases not matched to a gene. There are 15 residues in the CDR3. Germline loops: CDR1 MNHEY, CDR2 SMNVEV (reference sequence). A single record per CDR3 protein comes from TCRdb applying MiXCR to the 5' RACE reads. The profile shows 430,000 or so distinct CDR3 sequences, roughly 23% of them singletons. This receptor was identified in an adult woman who had mild COVID-19 (a few samples of this study predate the infection). Cell type and time point are not known. The genes are TRBV27 and TRBJ2-3, with 7 bases aligning to TRBD1. The sequencing input was PBMCs or a T cell subset sorted from them (not recorded which). CDR3 in amino acids: CASTLGRGPTDTQYF. The CDR3 DNA follows: TGTGCCAGCACCCTGGGTAGGGGGCCCACAGATACGCAGTATTTT.